These 11 T cell receptor beta chains came from one sample sequenced in a study of T cell responses to AZD1222 COVID-19 vaccine. Only in-frame clones appear in the TCRdb table, and some are missing; sequencing was by immunoSEQ multiplex PCR. This table holds around 150,000 clones, approximately 94% found once. The source material was peripheral blood, sampled 28 days after the second AZD1222 dose. The receptor source for this set is an adult who received the AZD1222 COVID-19 vaccine.

This clone was counted only a few times. The chain joins TRBV6-6 to TRBJ2-7; 11 bases map to TRBD2. Losses at the gene ends were 6 bases for V and 3 bases for J; bases not matched to a gene: 7. From germline, CDR1 is MNHNY and CDR2 SVGAGI (reference sequence). CDR3 size: 15 residues. This CDR3 reads CASSNGLAGNYEQYF. The CDR3 DNA follows: TGTGCCAGCAGCAACGGACTAGCGGGCAACTACGAGCAGTACTTC.

This rearrangement joins TRBV11-3 to TRBJ2-1; the D call may be TRBD1 or TRBD2 (5 bases each). Germline CDR1 SGHNT, CDR2 YENEEA. The CDR3 length is 13 residues. With 5 bases removed from V and 4 bases from J, the gap between germline ends came to 9 bases. CDR3 in amino acids: CASSGGGYNEQFF. The CDR3 DNA reads as TGTGCCAGCAGCGGGGGTGGATACAATGAGCAGTTCTTC.

This rearrangement joins TRBV5-5 to TRBJ1-5; D gene uncertain. The V and J ends lost 0 bases and 0 bases respectively, with 4 bases between them. Germline loops: CDR1 SGHKS, CDR2 YYEKEE (reference sequence). This CDR3 has 14 residues. The CDR3 loop is CASSLDSSNQPQHF. CDR3 sequence (DNA): TGTGCCAGCAGCTTGGACAGTAGCAATCAGCCCCAGCATTTT.

The genes are TRBV6-2 or TRBV6-3 and TRBJ2-7; D is unresolved. Germline values: CDR1 MNHEY, CDR2 SVGEGT. The CDR3 runs 18 residues. Trimming shortened V by 2 bases and J by 0 bases, and 20 bases separated the two germline ends. The CDR3 loop is CASSYPIRRAPSSYEQYF. The CDR3 DNA reads as TGTGCCAGCAGTTACCCTATTCGAAGAGCTCCGAGCTCCTACGAGCAGTACTTC.

This chain uses TRBV27 with TRBJ2-7, with D perhaps matching TRBD1 (6 bases). The CDR3 has 12 amino acids. Trimming left V 3 bases short and J 7 bases short, with 10 bases between. CDR1 and CDR2 (germline): MNHEY, SMNVEV (reference sequence). The CDR3 DNA reads as TGTGCCAGCAGTTTTTGGGGGCGAGAGCAGTACTTC. This sequence encodes CASSFWGREQYF.

The chain is built from TRBV19 and TRBJ2-2, with 9 positions matching TRBD2. Germline V CDR1 and CDR2: LNHDA, SQIVND (reference sequence). The CDR3 is 16 amino acids. V shed 2 bases, J shed 7 bases, and the junction held 8 bases outside the gene matches. CDR3 nucleotides: TGTGCCAGTAGTATAATAGGACTAGCGTCGGGCGGGGAGCTGTTTTTT. The encoded protein is CASSIIGLASGGELFF.

The chain links TRBV18 to TRBJ1-3; D is undetermined. With 6 bases removed from V and 0 bases from J, the gap between germline ends came to 24 bases. The germline V gene has CDR1 KGHSH and CDR2 LQKENI. CDR3 length equals 19 residues. This CDR3 reads CASSPEVQDGIRSGNTIYF. The CDR3 DNA follows: TGTGCCAGCTCCCCTGAGGTCCAGGATGGGATCCGCTCTGGAAACACCATATATTTT.

V is TRBV14 and J is TRBJ1-3, with D unclear. With 3 bases removed from V and 2 bases from J, the gap between germline ends came to 20 bases. The CDR3 runs 18 residues. CDR1 and CDR2 from the germline V gene are SGHDN and FVKESK. The DNA of the CDR3 is TGTGCCAGCAGCCATTTGAGTGGGCGTTTATGGACTGGAAACACCATATATTTT. It codes for CASSHLSGRLWTGNTIYF.

This chain joins TRBV24-1 and TRBJ2-3; D uncertain. The CDR3 length is 12 residues. V dropped 2 bases and J dropped 11 bases, with 10 bases sitting between them. Germline CDR1 reads KGHDR; CDR2 reads SFDVKD. The CDR3 sequence: CATSDYHQVQYF. DNA for the CDR3: TGTGCCACCAGTGATTACCATCAGGTGCAGTATTTT.

The rearrangement links TRBV9 to TRBJ2-1, with 10 bases matching TRBD1. V lost 4 bases, J lost 7 bases, and 5 bases stayed unmatched. The CDR3 contains 14 residues. Germline values: CDR1 SGDLS, CDR2 YYNGEE. CDR3 sequence reads: CASSPSGQGNEQFF. For the CDR3, the DNA is TGTGCCAGCAGCCCCTCGGGACAGGGGAATGAGCAGTTCTTC.

The chain recombines TRBV5-6 with TRBJ1-1, with D possibly TRBD1 on 5 matching bases. This CDR3 is built from 14 residues. Germline-derived CDR1 and CDR2 are SGHDT and YYEEEE. The ends were cut back, 3 bases at V and 2 bases at J, with 11 bases in the middle. This CDR3 is CASSWGSANTEAFF. The CDR3 nucleotides read TGTGCCAGCAGCTGGGGGAGCGCTAACACTGAAGCTTTCTTT.